These 29 T cell receptor beta chains came from one sample sequenced in a study of T cells in narcolepsy. Method: immunoSEQ multiplex PCR; TCRdb's copy keeps in-frame clones and lacks some. The top ten hold around 7.2% of the sample, which has around 30,000 clones, around 79% seen once. The source material was memory (CD45RA-) CD4+ T cells from blood. The receptor source for this set is a human donor in good health.

The J gene is TRBJ1-3, the V gene TRBV7-6; D perhaps matches TRBD1 (5 bases). Trimming pared 5 bases from V and 0 bases from J, leaving 17 bases between. The CDR3 runs to 17 residues. The germline gives CDR1 SGHVS, CDR2 FNYEAQ. DNA for the CDR3: TGTGCCAGCAGCCCTTTTGGGGACGTCGCCTCTGGAAACACCATATATTTT. Translation gives CASSPFGDVASGNTIYF.

The genes are TRBV7-3 and TRBJ1-6; D uncertain. The CDR3 consists of 16 residues. The germline V and J ends were trimmed by 5 bases and 7 bases, with 18 bases remaining between them. Per germline, CDR1 SGHTA and CDR2 FQGTGA. The CDR3 region has the DNA TGTGCCAGCAGCCCACCGGCCCCGGTAACGAATTCACCCCTCCACTTT. Amino acid sequence: CASSPPAPVTNSPLHF.

The chain uses TRBV6-1 and TRBJ2-3; weak D call: TRBD2 (6 bases). This CDR3 has 14 residues. V was shortened by 7 bases and J by 2 bases, with 13 bases between the two germline ends. Looked up from germline, CDR1 is MNHNS and CDR2 is SASEGT. Here the CDR3 reads CASKTRDSTDTQYF. Here the CDR3 DNA reads TGTGCCAGCAAAACCCGGGACTCCACAGATACGCAGTATTTT.

The chain employs TRBV27 and TRBJ2-3; D not certain. Trimming took 0 bases from V and 5 from J, leaving 3 bases between them. Looked up from germline, CDR1 is MNHEY and CDR2 is SMNVEV (reference sequence). The CDR3 consists of 12 residues. For the CDR3, the DNA is TGTGCCAGCAGTTTATCGGGAGATACGCAGTATTTT. Protein: CASSLSGDTQYF.

This clone was counted between two and nine times. This chain joins TRBV6-1 and TRBJ2-7, with TRBD2 as a possible D gene (7 bases). Trimming took 6 bases from V and 0 from J, leaving 15 bases between them. Germline V lookup: CDR1 MNHNS, CDR2 SASEGT. The CDR3 runs 15 residues. Written as DNA, the CDR3 is TGTGCCAGCAGCCTCGGCGGGGGCACCTCCTACGAGCAGTACTTC. It translates to CASSLGGGTSYEQYF.

This clone was counted a few times. Written as DNA, the CDR3 is TGCGCCAGCAGCTTGAGGGCCACTAGCGGGGCTACCTACAATGAGCAGTTCTTC. This translates into CASSLRATSGATYNEQFF. The gene calls are TRBV5-1 and TRBJ2-1; 10 bases fit TRBD2. V dropped 1 base and J dropped 2; count of bases not matched to a gene: 9. This CDR3 region has 18 residues. CDR1 is SGHRS and CDR2 is YFSETQ in the germline V gene.

J is TRBJ1-1 and V is TRBV4-2; no clear D gene. Trimming removed 5 bases at V and 5 bases at J, with 21 bases between. This CDR3 contains 16 residues. CDR1 is LGHNA and CDR2 is YNFKEQ in the germline V gene. The CDR3 protein is CASSLYGKGGNTEAFF. The DNA for the CDR3 is TGTGCCAGCAGCTTGTACGGAAAGGGAGGGAATACTGAAGCTTTCTTT.

This chain joins TRBV19 and TRBJ1-4, with 7 bases lining up with TRBD1. V was clipped by 6 bases and J by 1 base; unmatched bases: 8. CDR1 LNHDA and CDR2 SQIVND come from the germline V gene (reference sequence). The CDR3 has 16 residues. Here the CDR3 reads CASSSVPGGTNEKLFF. In DNA form, the CDR3 reads TGTGCCAGTAGCTCAGTCCCAGGGGGAACTAATGAAAAACTGTTTTTT.

The rearrangement joins TRBV6-1 to TRBJ2-7, with TRBD1 identical over 8 bases. The ends lost 3 bases at V and 4 bases at J; junction bases unmatched: 2. Germline V gene data show CDR1 as MNHNS and CDR2 as SASEGT. This CDR3 is built from 13 residues. In DNA form, the CDR3 reads TGTGCCAGCAGTGATGACAGGGGATACGAGCAGTACTTC. It specifies CASSDDRGYEQYF.

This clone was seen a handful of times. The chain joins TRBV5-1 to TRBJ2-3, with D tentatively TRBD2 (5 bases). V was pared by 4 bases and J by 6 bases, with 18 bases between. The V gene's germline CDR1 is SGHRS and CDR2 YFSETQ. CDR3 length equals 15 residues. The CDR3 region has the DNA TGCGCCAGCAGCCGTACTAGGAGCGGCGGTGATACGCAGTATTTT. Protein: CASSRTRSGGDTQYF.

The CDR3: CASSEVPGQGNIQYF. The CDR3, as DNA: TGTGCCAGCAGTGAAGTTCCGGGACAGGGAAACATTCAGTACTTC. The chain links TRBV6-1 to TRBJ2-4; 9 nucleotides line up with TRBD1. This CDR3 spans 15 amino acids. V shed 1 base and J 6 bases; nucleotides not matched to a gene: 4. The V gene's germline CDR1 is MNHNS and CDR2 SASEGT.

This chain joins TRBV5-4 and TRBJ2-2; D remains unclear. This CDR3 has 16 amino acids. Germline loops: CDR1 SGHNT, CDR2 YYREEE (reference sequence). Trimming removed 4 bases from V and 0 bases from J, with 13 bases in between. CDR3 sequence: CASSRKPDPNTGELFF. The CDR3 nucleotides are TGTGCCAGCAGCCGAAAGCCCGACCCGAACACCGGGGAGCTGTTTTTT.

This chain links TRBV19 with TRBJ2-7; D perhaps matches TRBD2 (5 bases). Germline CDR1 and CDR2: LNHDA and SQIVND (reference sequence). V was trimmed by 2 bases and J by 1 base, leaving 12 bases between them. The CDR3 is made up of 15 amino acids. The CDR3 coding sequence is TGTGCCAGTAGTATAATAGGAGGCGCTTCCTACGAGCAGTACTTC. Its translation: CASSIIGGASYEQYF.

The table lists this clone with a count of one. The chain uses TRBV30 and TRBJ2-3, with TRBD1 as a possible D gene (6 bases). Germline CDR1 reads GTSNPN; CDR2 reads SVGIG (reference sequence). This CDR3 is built from 19 residues. Trimming removed 5 bases from V and 2 bases from J, with 29 bases in between. In DNA form, the CDR3 reads TGTGCCTGGGTTAAGGCAGGGGCACTAACTTACTTCTCCACAGATACGCAGTATTTT. It yields the protein CAWVKAGALTYFSTDTQYF. Filled out from reference TRBV30 and TRBJ2-3, the complete variable domain reads SQTIHQWPATLVQPVGSPLSLECTVEGTSNPNLYWYRQAAGRGLQLLFYSVGIGQISSEVPQNLSASRPQDRQFILSSKKLLLSDSGFYLCAWVKAGALTYFSTDTQYFGPGTRLTVL.

This chain links TRBV15 with TRBJ1-2; no firm D call. This CDR3 contains 16 residues. Per germline, CDR1 LNHNV and CDR2 YYDKDF (reference sequence). Deletions cut 0 bases from V and 7 bases from J, with 18 bases between. The CDR3 protein is CATSRDPAPGSLGYTF. The CDR3 DNA sequence: TGTGCCACCAGCAGAGACCCTGCGCCGGGAAGTCTTGGCTACACCTTC.

V gene TRBV11-1 combines with J gene TRBJ2-1; D is possibly TRBD1 or TRBD2 (5 bases each). The CDR3 contains 14 residues. V was pared by 1 base and J by 5 bases, with 9 bases between. The germline V gene encodes CDR1 SGHAT and CDR2 FQDESV (reference sequence). CDR3 sequence: CASSLGGSHNEQFF. CDR3 nucleotides: TGTGCCAGCAGCTTAGGGGGGAGTCACAATGAGCAGTTCTTC.

In this sample, this clone turned up a few times. The gene calls are TRBV7-9 and TRBJ1-1; D is unresolved. The germline CDR1 and CDR2 sequences are SEHNR and FQNEAQ (reference sequence). The V end lost 5 bases, the J end lost 3 bases, and 10 bases lay between the germline ends. The CDR3 has 13 amino acids. In nucleotides, the CDR3 is TGTGCCAGCAGCCGAGGGATGGACACTGAAGCTTTCTTT. Amino acid sequence: CASSRGMDTEAFF.

The chain is built from TRBV19 and TRBJ1-5; D might be TRBD1 (5 bases). Deletions cut 3 bases from V and 4 bases from J, with 13 bases between. The CDR3 totals 15 residues. CDR1 is LNHDA, CDR2 SQIVND, per germline (reference sequence). The CDR3 protein is CASSIKGTPNQPQHF. The CDR3 DNA is TGTGCCAGTAGTATTAAAGGGACTCCTAATCAGCCCCAGCATTTT.

The chain has TRBV10-2 and TRBJ2-4, with D uncertain. This CDR3 has 15 amino acids. Trimming took off 0 bases at V and 2 bases at J, with 8 bases between the two ends. The germline V gene encodes CDR1 WSHSY and CDR2 SAAADI. The CDR3 DNA is TGCGCCAGCAGTGAGTCAGGCAGTACCAAAAACATTCAGTACTTC. Protein product: CASSESGSTKNIQYF.

This chain connects TRBV6-5 to TRBJ2-5; no clear D. The V gene's germline CDR1 is MNHEY and CDR2 SVGAGI. V shed 5 bases and J shed 5 bases, with 6 bases lying between them. This CDR3 is 11 amino acids long. The CDR3 reads CASSQLETQYF. The CDR3 DNA reads as TGTGCCAGCAGTCAGTTGGAGACCCAGTACTTC.

V is TRBV6-1 and J is TRBJ1-6; D perhaps matches TRBD1 (5 bases). The CDR3 covers 14 residues. Germline V lookup: CDR1 MNHNS, CDR2 SASEGT. V gave up 3 bases and J gave up 7 bases, with 10 bases separating them. As DNA, the CDR3 is TGTGCCAGCAGTGAGGGGGGGAAGAATTCACCCCTCCACTTT. Amino acids: CASSEGGKNSPLHF.

This chain connects TRBV28 to TRBJ2-1; a possible D gene is TRBD1 (6 bases). CDR1 is MDHEN and CDR2 is SYDVKM in the germline V gene. The CDR3 runs 13 residues. The V gene lost 2 bases and the J gene lost 10 bases, with 12 bases spanning the gap. The chain's CDR3 is CASSLSSGDEQFF. CDR3 DNA: TGTGCCAGCAGTTTAAGCTCAGGGGACGAGCAGTTCTTC.

This clone was seen a handful of times. This chain uses TRBV28 with TRBJ1-2, with D uncertain. Germline V CDR1 and CDR2: MDHEN, SYDVKM. Trimming took off 7 bases at V and 6 bases at J, with 15 bases between the two ends. The CDR3 has 13 amino acids. The CDR3 nucleotides are TGTGCCAGCACTTCGGCGGAGGCAGATGGCTACACCTTC. It translates to CASTSAEADGYTF.

The J gene is TRBJ2-3, the V gene TRBV18; 12 nucleotides agree with TRBD2. Germline assignment: CDR1 KGHSH and CDR2 LQKENI. J lost 6 bases, V lost 1 base, and 5 bases had no gene match. CDR3 length: 16 amino acids. The CDR3 loop reads CASSPRTSGTADTQYF. The CDR3 coding sequence is TGTGCCAGCTCACCACGGACTAGCGGGACAGCGGATACGCAGTATTTT.

This chain joins TRBV19 and TRBJ1-1; D remains unclear. From germline, CDR1 is LNHDA and CDR2 SQIVND (reference sequence). The CDR3 consists of 17 residues. The V end lost 6 bases, the J end lost 1 base, and 21 bases lay between the germline ends. CDR3 nucleotides: TGTGCCAGTAGACGTGGCGCCGTTTCGGCTGCGAACACTGAAGCTTTCTTT. Translated: CASRRGAVSAANTEAFF.

This clone has just a few counts. This chain uses TRBV18 with TRBJ2-7, with TRBD2 identical over 9 bases. J lost 2 bases, V lost 2 bases, and 1 base had no gene match. The CDR3 consists of 14 residues. Germline V gene lookup returns CDR1 KGHSH and CDR2 LQKENI. CDR3 nucleotide sequence: TGTGCCAGCTCACCAAAGCGGGGGGCCTACGAGCAGTACTTC. Amino acids: CASSPKRGAYEQYF.

The chain employs TRBV9 and TRBJ1-3; D not resolved. V shed 4 bases and J shed 4 bases, with 3 bases lying between them. Germline CDR1 SGDLS, CDR2 YYNGEE. This CDR3 comprises 11 residues. This CDR3 is CASSRGNTIYF. The CDR3 DNA follows: TGTGCCAGCAGCCGCGGAAACACCATATATTTT.

Points on this clone: Sequence at one end of the junction differs from germline and may be a read error. The rearrangement uses TRBV2 and TRBJ1-4; 10 nucleotides match TRBD1. This CDR3 has 13 residues. CDR1 SNHLY and CDR2 FYNNEI come from the germline V gene. This CDR3 is CASSETGGEKLSF. DNA for the CDR3: TGTGCCAGCAGTGAGACAGGGGGCGAGAAACTGTCTTTT.

CDR3 sequence: CASRGTARETQYF. CDR3 nucleotide sequence: TGTGCCAGCAGGGGGACCGCGAGGGAGACCCAGTACTTC. This rearrangement joins TRBV6-5 to TRBJ2-5; possibly TRBD1 or TRBD2 for D (5 bases each). V gave up 6 bases and J gave up 5 bases, with 13 bases separating them. CDR3 length: 13 residues. The germline V gene has CDR1 MNHEY and CDR2 SVGAGI.